These 5 T cell receptor beta chains came from one sample sequenced in a study of blood T cell repertoires in COVID-19. Clones were read by immunoSEQ multiplex PCR, and TCRdb kept only the in-frame ones, dropping some. The repertoire consists of roughly 62,000 clones, with 80% to 95% occurring once and the leading ten covering approximately 6%. Sequenced: peripheral blood. The receptors derive from a human donor in a cohort sampled during active COVID-19.

The gene calls are TRBV20-1 and TRBJ2-2; D is undetermined. The germline gives CDR1 DFQATT, CDR2 SNEGSKA (reference sequence). V lost 3 bases and J lost 7, with 6 bases in between. The CDR3 runs to 11 residues. The CDR3 nucleotides read TGCAGTGCTAGGCGGCTCGGGGAGCTGTTTTTT. Translating gives CSARRLGELFF.

The chain uses TRBV6-1 and TRBJ1-6; no firm D call. V was shortened by 3 bases and J by 8 bases, with 14 bases between the two germline ends. The CDR3 is 15 amino acids. The germline CDR1 and CDR2 sequences are MNHNS and SASEGT. The CDR3 DNA follows: TGTGCCAGCAGTGACCTGGAAGGAGGGTATTCACCCCTCCACTTT. Its protein is CASSDLEGGYSPLHF.

This rearrangement joins TRBV19 to TRBJ1-2; TRBD1 agrees at 7 bases. This CDR3 region has 13 residues. The germline V gene has CDR1 LNHDA and CDR2 SQIVND (reference sequence). The trim removed 7 bases at V and 8 bases at J, leaving 10 bases unmatched. The CDR3 reads CASKGTDSGGYTF. The CDR3 DNA sequence: TGTGCCAGTAAGGGGACAGATAGTGGCGGCTACACCTTC.

This chain connects TRBV28 to TRBJ2-4, with 7 bases matching TRBD1. Germline assignment: CDR1 MDHEN and CDR2 SYDVKM. Losses at the gene ends were 6 bases for V and 1 base for J; bases not matched to a gene: 3. The CDR3 runs to 14 residues. CDR3 amino acids: CASRPTGAKNIQYF. The DNA for the CDR3 is TGTGCCAGCAGACCGACAGGGGCCAAAAACATTCAGTACTTC.

The chain joins TRBV19 to TRBJ2-1, with TRBD2 identical over 8 bases. Looked up from germline, CDR1 is LNHDA and CDR2 is SQIVND (reference sequence). J lost 3 bases, V lost 8 bases, and 9 bases had no gene match. The CDR3 has 15 residues. CDR3 nucleotide sequence: TGTGCCAGTGAAGGGCTAGCGGGTCTCTACAATGAGCAGTTCTTC. It specifies CASEGLAGLYNEQFF.